In its sample, the clone carrying this T cell receptor beta chain was seen many times. The antigen is not known. The V gene's germline CDR1 is MNHEY and CDR2 SVGEGT. V shed 2 bases, J shed 1 base, and the junction held 3 bases outside the gene matches. The CDR3 contains 15 residues. This sample is part of a study of regulatory T cells in long-lasting Graves disease. Study background: A definition of persistent Graves' disease required over 5 years of antithyroid drugs plus positive TSH receptor antibodies. Study-wide findings and caveats: Persistent patients shared more public clonotypes (over 2,500) than new patients (about 1,000).

This sample's time point: persistent/refractory GD, antithyroid drugs over 5 years with positive TRAb. Scientists built the TCR library using RNA that was extracted from PBMCs. Under American Thyroid Association guidelines, Graves' disease was diagnosed. EDTA tubes collected roughly 9 milliliters of peripheral blood. Construction of the TCR beta libraries employed iRepertoire HTBI primers in conjunction with Arm-PCR of CDR3 regions. TCRdb re-analysed the multiplex PCR reads in MiXCR, keeping a single row per CDR3 protein. The sample lists a few hundred thousand distinct CDR3 sequences, around 23% occurring once.

The starting material was peripheral blood mononuclear cells (PBMCs), obtained when the disease was refractory, from a patient treated with antithyroid drugs. This TCR was recovered from a middle-aged woman with Graves disease. The V call is TRBV6-2 or TRBV6-3, the J call TRBJ1-1, with TRBD1 identical over 8 bases. The CDR3 here is CASSYGTGRNTEAFF. In DNA, the CDR3 is TGTGCCAGCAGTTACGGGACAGGTAGGAACACTGAAGCTTTCTTT.